This entry lists 9 T cell receptor beta chains sequenced from one sample in a study of CD8 T cells in Susac syndrome. With random hexamers, roughly 0.5 to 1 ug RNA was reverse transcribed. TCRdb independently ran MiXCR on the immunoSEQ multiplex PCR reads; one entry per CDR3 protein. There are approximately 140,000 distinct CDR3 sequences in the sample; 90% to 95% occur only once, and approximately 0.11% lies in the top ten. Sample: CD4+ T cells from PBMCs. The receptors come from a human donor with multiple sclerosis.

The chain joins TRBV7-2 to TRBJ1-2, with TRBD1 matching over 9 bases. V was clipped by 5 bases and J by 8 bases; unmatched bases: 9. The germline V gene has CDR1 SGHTA and CDR2 FQGNSA. The CDR3 covers 14 residues. This CDR3 reads CASSPGTGSHGYTF. The CDR3 bases are TGTGCCAGCAGCCCGGGGACAGGGTCACACGGCTACACCTTC.

The CDR3 protein is CASSRGQQNTEAFF. DNA for the CDR3: TGTGCCAGCTCTAGGGGACAACAGAACACTGAAGCTTTCTTT. This chain joins TRBV18 and TRBJ1-1, with a tentative D call TRBD1 (6 bases). The CDR3 totals 14 residues. The ends were cut back, 6 bases at V and 1 base at J, with 12 bases in the middle. From germline, CDR1 is KGHSH and CDR2 LQKENI.

The chain is built from TRBV29-1 and TRBJ1-1, with TRBD1 as a possible D gene (5 bases). The germline gives CDR1 SQVTM, CDR2 ANQGSEA. V shed 8 bases and J shed 0 bases, with 13 bases lying between them. The CDR3 extends over 13 amino acids. The CDR3 is CSTWGGVNTEAFF. The CDR3 nucleotides are TGCAGCACCTGGGGGGGGGTGAACACTGAAGCTTTCTTT.

The V call is TRBV28, the J call TRBJ1-5; D not certain. With 7 bases removed from V and 0 bases from J, the gap between germline ends came to 16 bases. Germline lookup yields CDR1 MDHEN and CDR2 SYDVKM. The CDR3 has 16 residues. The CDR3 nucleotides are TGTGCCAGCACTACCCGTAAGCGGCTTAGCAATCAGCCCCAGCATTTT. Encoded protein: CASTTRKRLSNQPQHF.

The CDR3 is CSVAVQPGLGETQYF. The CDR3 coding sequence is TGCAGCGTTGCTGTTCAACCGGGTCTCGGGGAGACCCAGTACTTC. This sequence joins TRBV29-1 and TRBJ2-5; D gene uncertain. Germline lookup yields CDR1 SQVTM and CDR2 ANQGSEA. The CDR3 length is 15 residues. Trimming removed 4 bases at V and 5 bases at J, with 20 bases between.

V is TRBV29-1 and J is TRBJ1-6; D is unresolved. In germline, CDR1 is SQVTM, CDR2 ANQGSEA. V was pared by 3 bases and J by 10 bases, with 4 bases between. The CDR3 extends over 10 amino acids. CDR3 protein: CSVDPSPLHF. For the CDR3, the DNA is TGCAGCGTTGATCCCTCACCCCTCCACTTT.

The V call is TRBV6-6, the J call TRBJ1-5; D is ambiguous. V shed 2 bases and J shed 1 base, with 12 bases lying between them. Germline lookup yields CDR1 MNHNY and CDR2 SVGAGI (reference sequence). This CDR3 is built from 16 residues. The CDR3 here is CASSYGRASSNQPQHF. In nucleotides, the CDR3 is TGTGCCAGCAGTTACGGGCGGGCCTCGAGCAATCAGCCCCAGCATTTT.

This sequence joins TRBV27 and TRBJ2-7, with D perhaps given as TRBD1 or TRBD2 (5 bases each). Per germline, CDR1 MNHEY and CDR2 SMNVEV (reference sequence). Trimming removed 4 bases at V and 9 bases at J, with 13 bases between. The CDR3 covers 12 residues. The CDR3 nucleotides read TGTGCCAGCAGTTCGGGGCGACGCGGGCAGTACTTC. As protein: CASSSGRRGQYF.

The rearrangement joins TRBV2 to TRBJ1-2; tentative D call: TRBD1 (6 bases). V was cut by 3 bases and J by 8 bases, with 16 bases left in between. Germline V gives CDR1 SNHLY, CDR2 FYNNEI. CDR3 size: 14 residues. The CDR3 DNA reads as TGTGCCAGCAGTGACAGGGGAGTAGGGCAAGGCTACACCTTC. This codes for CASSDRGVGQGYTF.